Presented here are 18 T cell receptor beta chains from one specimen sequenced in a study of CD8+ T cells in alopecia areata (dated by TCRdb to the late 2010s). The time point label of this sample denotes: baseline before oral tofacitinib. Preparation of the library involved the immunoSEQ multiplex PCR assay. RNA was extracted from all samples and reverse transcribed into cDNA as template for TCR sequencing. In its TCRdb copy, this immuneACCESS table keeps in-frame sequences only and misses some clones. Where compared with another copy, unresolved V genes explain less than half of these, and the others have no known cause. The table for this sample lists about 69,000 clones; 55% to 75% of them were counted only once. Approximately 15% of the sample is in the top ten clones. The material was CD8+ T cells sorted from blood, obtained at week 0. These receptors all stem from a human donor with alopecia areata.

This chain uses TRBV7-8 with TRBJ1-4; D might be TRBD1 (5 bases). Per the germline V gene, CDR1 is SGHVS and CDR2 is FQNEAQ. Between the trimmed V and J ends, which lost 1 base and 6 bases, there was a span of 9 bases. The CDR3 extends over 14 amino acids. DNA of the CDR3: TGTGCCAGCAGCTTAGTGGCGGGGGATGAAAAACTGTTTTTT. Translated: CASSLVAGDEKLFF.

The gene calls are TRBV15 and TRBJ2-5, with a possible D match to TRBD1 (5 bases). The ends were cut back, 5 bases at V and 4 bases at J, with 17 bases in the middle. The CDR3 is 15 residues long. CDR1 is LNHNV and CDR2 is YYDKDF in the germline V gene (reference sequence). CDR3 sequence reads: CATSSPQGRAETQYF. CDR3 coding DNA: TGTGCCACCAGCTCCCCCCAGGGCAGGGCAGAGACCCAGTACTTC.

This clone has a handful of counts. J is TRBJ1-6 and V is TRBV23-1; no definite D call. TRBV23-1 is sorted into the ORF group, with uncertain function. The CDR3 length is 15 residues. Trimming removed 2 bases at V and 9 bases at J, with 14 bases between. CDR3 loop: CASSQVKRPGSPLHF. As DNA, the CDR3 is TGCGCCAGCAGTCAAGTCAAGCGTCCGGGTTCACCCCTCCACTTT.

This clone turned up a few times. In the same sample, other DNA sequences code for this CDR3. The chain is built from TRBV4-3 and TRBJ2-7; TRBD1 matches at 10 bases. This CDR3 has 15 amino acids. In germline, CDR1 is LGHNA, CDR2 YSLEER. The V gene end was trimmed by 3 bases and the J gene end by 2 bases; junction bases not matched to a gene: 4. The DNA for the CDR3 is TGCGCCAGCAGCCATTCCGGGACAGGGGCCTACGAGCAGTACTTC. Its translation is CASSHSGTGAYEQYF.

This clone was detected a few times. In DNA, the CDR3 is TGCGCCAGCAGCTTGGAATTTGGGGACAGACTTTACAATGAGCAGTTCTTC. It encodes CASSLEFGDRLYNEQFF. The rearrangement uses TRBV5-1 and TRBJ2-1; 7 bases agree with TRBD1. Unmatched junction bases numbered 10, after V lost 0 bases and J lost 4 bases. CDR3 length equals 17 residues. Looked up from germline, CDR1 is SGHRS and CDR2 is YFSETQ.

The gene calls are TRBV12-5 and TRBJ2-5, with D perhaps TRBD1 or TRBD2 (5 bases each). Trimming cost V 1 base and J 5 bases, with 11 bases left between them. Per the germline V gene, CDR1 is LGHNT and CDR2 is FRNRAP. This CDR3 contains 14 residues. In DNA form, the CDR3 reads TGTGCTAGTGGTTTGGCGGGACCTAGGGAGACCCAGTACTTC. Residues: CASGLAGPRETQYF. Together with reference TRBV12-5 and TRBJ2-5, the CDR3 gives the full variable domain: DARVTQTPRHKVTEMGQEVTMRCQPILGHNTVFWYRQTMMQGLELLAYFRNRAPLDDSGMPKDRFSAEMPDATLATLKIQPSEPRDSAVYFCASGLAGPRETQYFGPGTRLLVL.

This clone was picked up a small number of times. The CDR3 sequence: CASSSTGTGYYEQYF. CDR3 nucleotide sequence: TGTGCCAGCAGCTCCACCGGGACAGGTTACTACGAGCAGTACTTC. V and J are TRBV11-1 and TRBJ2-7; 8 positions agree with TRBD1. The CDR3 has 15 residues. Losses at the gene ends were 4 bases for V and 3 bases for J; bases not matched to a gene: 8. Germline values: CDR1 SGHAT, CDR2 FQDESV (reference sequence).

The CDR3 bases are TGTGCCAGCCCATCCGGACAGCGCGCCTCTGGGGCCAACGTCCTGACTTTC. Encoded protein: CASPSGQRASGANVLTF. V usage is TRBV9 and J usage is TRBJ2-6; a possible D gene is TRBD1 (6 bases). This CDR3 comprises 17 residues. V was pared by 7 bases and J by 0 bases, with 17 bases between. Germline V gene lookup returns CDR1 SGDLS and CDR2 YYNGEE.

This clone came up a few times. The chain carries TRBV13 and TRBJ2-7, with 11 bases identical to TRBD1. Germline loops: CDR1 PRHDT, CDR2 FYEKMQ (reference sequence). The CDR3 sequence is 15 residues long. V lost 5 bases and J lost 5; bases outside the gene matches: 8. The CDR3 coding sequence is TGTGCCAGCAGCCAACCGGGACAGGGGGGGCACGAGCAGTACTTC. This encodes CASSQPGQGGHEQYF.

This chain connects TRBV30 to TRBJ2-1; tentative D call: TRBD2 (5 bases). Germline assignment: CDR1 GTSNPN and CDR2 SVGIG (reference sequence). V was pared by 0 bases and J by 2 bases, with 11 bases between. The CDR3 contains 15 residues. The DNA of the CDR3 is TGTGCCTGGAGTGTACGGGGTACCCCCTACAATGAGCAGTTCTTC. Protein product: CAWSVRGTPYNEQFF.

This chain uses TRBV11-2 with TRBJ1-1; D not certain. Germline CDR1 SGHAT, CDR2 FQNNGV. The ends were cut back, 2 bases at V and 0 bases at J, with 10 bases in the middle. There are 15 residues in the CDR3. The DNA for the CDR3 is TGTGCCAGCAGCTTAAAGGTGGCCCTGAACACTGAAGCTTTCTTT. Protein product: CASSLKVALNTEAFF.

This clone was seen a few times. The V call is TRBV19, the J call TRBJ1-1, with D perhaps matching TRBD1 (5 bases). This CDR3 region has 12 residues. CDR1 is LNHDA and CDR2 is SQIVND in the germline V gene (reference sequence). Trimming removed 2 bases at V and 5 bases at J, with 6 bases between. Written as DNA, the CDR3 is TGTGCCAGTAGTATACAGGGAACTGAAGCTTTCTTT. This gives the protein CASSIQGTEAFF.

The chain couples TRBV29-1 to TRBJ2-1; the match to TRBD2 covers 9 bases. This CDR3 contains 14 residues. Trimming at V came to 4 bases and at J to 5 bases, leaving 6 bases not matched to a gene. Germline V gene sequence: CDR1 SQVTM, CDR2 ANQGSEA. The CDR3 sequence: CSVARTSAHNEQFF. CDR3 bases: TGCAGCGTTGCACGGACTAGCGCCCACAATGAGCAGTTCTTC.

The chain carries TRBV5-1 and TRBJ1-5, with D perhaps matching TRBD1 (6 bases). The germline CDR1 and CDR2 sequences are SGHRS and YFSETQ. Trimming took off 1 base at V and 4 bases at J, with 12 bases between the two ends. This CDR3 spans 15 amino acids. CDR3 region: CASSLTGTPNQPQHF. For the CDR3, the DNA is TGCGCCAGCAGCTTGACCGGGACACCGAATCAGCCCCAGCATTTT.

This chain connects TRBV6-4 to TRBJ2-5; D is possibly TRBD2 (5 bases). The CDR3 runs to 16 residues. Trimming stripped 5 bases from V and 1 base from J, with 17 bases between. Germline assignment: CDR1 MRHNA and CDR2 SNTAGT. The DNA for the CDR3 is TGTGCCAGCAGTTCCGACTCTCGAGGGATCCAAGAGACCCAGTACTTC. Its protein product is CASSSDSRGIQETQYF.

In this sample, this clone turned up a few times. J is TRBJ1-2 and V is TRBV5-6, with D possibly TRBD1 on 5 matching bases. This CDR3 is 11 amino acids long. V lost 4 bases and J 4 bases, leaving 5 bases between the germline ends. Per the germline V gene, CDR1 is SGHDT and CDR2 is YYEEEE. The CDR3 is CASSGGYGYTF. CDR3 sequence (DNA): TGTGCCAGCAGCGGGGGCTATGGCTACACCTTC. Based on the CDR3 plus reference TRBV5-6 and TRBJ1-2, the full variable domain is DAGVTQSPTHLIKTRGQQVTLRCSPKSGHDTVSWYQQALGQGPQFIFQYYEEEERQRGNFPDRFSGHQFPNYSSELNVNALLLGDSALYLCASSGGYGYTFGSGTRLTVV.

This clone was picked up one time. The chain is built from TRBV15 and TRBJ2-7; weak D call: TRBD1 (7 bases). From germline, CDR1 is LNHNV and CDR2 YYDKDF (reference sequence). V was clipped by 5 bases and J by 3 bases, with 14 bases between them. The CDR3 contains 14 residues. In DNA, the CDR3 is TGTGCCACCAGCTGGGCGGGACAGAACTACGAGCAGTACTTC. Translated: CATSWAGQNYEQYF.

The CDR3 region is CTSSQDKRNTGELFF. CDR3 coding DNA: TGCACCAGCAGCCAAGATAAGCGGAACACCGGGGAGCTGTTTTTT. The chain combines TRBV1 with TRBJ2-2; TRBD2 is the table's D call, not checked against the DNA. TRBV1 is assigned pseudogene status. The CDR3 has 15 residues.